This T cell receptor beta chain was recovered during a study of blood T cell repertoires in COVID-19. Study at large: Italy, Spain and the United States were the sources of the convalescent and acute COVID-19 samples. The cDNA or gDNA used as material had been derived from T cells, B-cell-depleted T cells, or PBMCs.

Original data processing: Reference gene primer amplification yielded estimated nucleated cell counts. The repertoire was sequenced with immunoSEQ multiplex PCR; TCRdb's copy has only in-frame clones and lacks some. V and J calls and clone size come straight from that table; D and trimming were deduced from the DNA. The sample records roughly 50,000 clones, 80% to 90% being singletons. There are 15 residues in the CDR3. From germline, CDR1 is KGHSH and CDR2 LQKENI. V shed 1 base and J shed 6 bases, with 12 bases lying between them. The J gene is TRBJ2-2, the V gene TRBV18; D possibly corresponds to TRBD1 (5 bases). Sequencing was performed on peripheral blood. This sequence originates from a woman of 80 years or more with acute or convalescent COVID-19. CDR3 amino acids: CASSPLQESAGELFF. The CDR3 DNA is TGTGCCAGCTCACCACTACAGGAAAGTGCCGGGGAGCTGTTTTTT.